The next 15 T cell receptor beta chains were all read from a single sample in a study of T cell responses to AZD1222 COVID-19 vaccine. Produced via immunoSEQ multiplex PCR; TCRdb's table is partial and in-frame only. The table lists 140,000 to 150,000 clones, approximately 90% of them singletons, with approximately 3.8% in the top ten. The sequencing used peripheral blood, collected 28 days after the second AZD1222 dose. The receptors shown here come from an adult who received the AZD1222 COVID-19 vaccine.

The gene calls are TRBV7-8 and TRBJ2-7; D possibly corresponds to TRBD1 (5 bases). V was shortened by 5 bases and J by 2 bases, with 7 bases between the two germline ends. CDR1 SGHVS and CDR2 FQNEAQ come from the germline V gene. CDR3 length: 12 amino acids. The CDR3 loop reads CASSRQPYEQYF. The CDR3 DNA sequence: TGTGCCAGCAGCCGACAGCCCTACGAGCAGTACTTC.

V usage is TRBV7-2 and J usage is TRBJ1-2, with 8 bases lining up with TRBD1. Germline CDR1 reads SGHTA; CDR2 reads FQGNSA. The CDR3 is 15 residues long. Trimming took 3 bases from V and 6 from J; bases not matched to a gene: 9. The CDR3 spells CASSLEKDRVDGYTF. CDR3 DNA sequence: TGTGCCAGCAGCTTGGAAAAGGACAGGGTTGATGGCTACACCTTC.

V gene TRBV24-1 combines with J gene TRBJ2-1; 9 bases line up with TRBD2. The CDR3 has 14 amino acids. Germline V lookup: CDR1 KGHDR, CDR2 SFDVKD. V lost 5 bases, J lost 7 bases, and 5 bases stayed unmatched. The CDR3 spells CATSVAGVGNEQFF. The CDR3, as DNA: TGTGCCACCAGTGTAGCGGGAGTGGGGAATGAGCAGTTCTTC.

This rearrangement joins TRBV2 to TRBJ1-2; 9 bases agree with TRBD1. V lost 5 bases to trimming and J lost 2 bases; unmatched junction nucleotides: 6. The germline gives CDR1 SNHLY, CDR2 FYNNEI. The CDR3 is 15 amino acids. CDR3 protein: CASSPSTGGNYGYTF. CDR3 DNA sequence: TGTGCCAGCAGTCCTTCGACAGGGGGAAACTATGGCTACACCTTC. Variable domain in full (rest from reference TRBV2 and TRBJ1-2): EPEVTQTPSHQVTQMGQEVILRCVPISNHLYFYWYRQILGQKVEFLVSFYNNEISEKSEIFDDQFSVERPDGSNFTLKIRSTKLEDSAMYFCASSPSTGGNYGYTFGSGTRLTVV.

This clone was observed a single time. The V gene is TRBV11-3, the J gene TRBJ2-3; no clear D gene. V lost 2 bases and J 5 bases, leaving 14 bases between the germline ends. Germline V gives CDR1 SGHNT, CDR2 YENEEA. The CDR3 is 15 residues long. CDR3 in amino acids: CASSLRVEWGDTQYF. As DNA, the CDR3 is TGTGCCAGCAGCTTAAGGGTAGAGTGGGGAGATACGCAGTATTTT. Full variable domain (rest looked up from reference TRBV11-3 and TRBJ2-3): EAGVVQSPRYKIIEKKQPVAFWCNPISGHNTLYWYLQNLGQGPELLIRYENEEAVDDSQLPKDRFSAERLKGVDSTLKIQPAELGDSAVYLCASSLRVEWGDTQYFGPGTRLTVL.

The V call is TRBV19, the J call TRBJ1-5; possibly TRBD1 for D (6 bases). The germline V gene has CDR1 LNHDA and CDR2 SQIVND (reference sequence). The CDR3 covers 16 residues. Trimming cost V 6 bases and J 5 bases, with 20 bases left between them. CDR3 in amino acids: CASRRAPYRVDQPQHF. The CDR3 DNA is TGTGCCAGTAGGCGGGCCCCCTACAGGGTGGATCAGCCCCAGCATTTT.

The chain uses TRBV5-1 and TRBJ2-1; no firm D call. Germline V gene data show CDR1 as SGHRS and CDR2 as YFSETQ. The CDR3 runs to 15 residues. Trimming shortened V by 4 bases and J by 3 bases, and 14 bases separated the two germline ends. The CDR3 bases are TGCGCCAGCAGCGAGGTCTGGGTCAGCTACAATGAGCAGTTCTTC. Residues: CASSEVWVSYNEQFF.

The chain carries TRBV4-1 and TRBJ1-5; D unclear. This CDR3 has 15 amino acids. Trimming took 3 bases from V and 2 from J, leaving 11 bases between them. Germline V CDR1 and CDR2: MGHRA, YSYEKL. The CDR3 protein is CASSQEGLGNQPQHF. Written as DNA, the CDR3 is TGCGCCAGCAGCCAGGAGGGTCTGGGCAATCAGCCCCAGCATTTT.

This clone was seen a handful of times. In nucleotides, the CDR3 is TGCGCCAGCAGCGCCCGGGCCCTCAGCTCCTATAATTCACCCCTCCACTTT. Its translation is CASSARALSSYNSPLHF. V usage is TRBV4-3 and J usage is TRBJ1-6; no reliable D call. The ends were cut back, 5 bases at V and 0 bases at J, with 14 bases in the middle. The CDR3 has 17 amino acids. Per germline, CDR1 LGHNA and CDR2 YSLEER.

This chain links TRBV7-2 with TRBJ2-2, with 8 bases that match TRBD2. The CDR3 has 15 amino acids. CDR1 and CDR2 from the germline V gene are SGHTA and FQGNSA. Trimming took 3 bases from V and 2 from J; bases not matched to a gene: 2. In nucleotides, the CDR3 is TGTGCCAGCAGCTTTACTAGCGGAAACACCGGGGAGCTGTTTTTT. It specifies CASSFTSGNTGELFF. The full variable domain, rest sourced from reference TRBV7-2 and TRBJ2-2, is GAGVSQSPSNKVTEKGKDVELRCDPISGHTALYWYRQSLGQGLEFLIYFQGNSAPDKSGLPSDRFSAERTGGSVSTLTIQRTQQEDSAVYLCASSFTSGNTGELFFGEGSRLTVL.

This clone was recorded once. The chain couples TRBV27 to TRBJ1-6; 9 bases agree with TRBD1. Trimming took 6 bases from V and 9 from J; bases not matched to a gene: 9. Germline V gene lookup returns CDR1 MNHEY and CDR2 SMNVEV (reference sequence). The CDR3 covers 15 residues. Here the CDR3 reads CASRLTGGVGSPLHF. In DNA form, the CDR3 reads TGTGCCAGCAGGCTTACAGGGGGCGTCGGTTCACCCCTCCACTTT.

This rearrangement joins TRBV7-3 to TRBJ2-5; weak D call: TRBD1 (5 bases). V was cut by 5 bases and J by 5 bases, with 15 bases left in between. Germline values: CDR1 SGHTA, CDR2 FQGTGA. This CDR3 is built from 14 residues. CDR3 sequence: CASSPESGWETQYF. CDR3 nucleotides: TGTGCCAGCAGCCCAGAATCAGGGTGGGAGACCCAGTACTTC.

The chain couples TRBV15 to TRBJ2-7, with 7 nucleotides matching TRBD1. Per the germline V gene, CDR1 is LNHNV and CDR2 is YYDKDF (reference sequence). CDR3 length: 16 amino acids. V shed 5 bases and J 3 bases; nucleotides not matched to a gene: 13. CDR3 in amino acids: CATSPLGGDSLYEQYF. The CDR3 DNA is TGTGCCACCAGCCCGCTAGGTGGGGACAGTCTCTACGAGCAGTACTTC.

This sequence joins TRBV27 and TRBJ2-1; tentative D call: TRBD1 (5 bases). CDR3 length equals 16 residues. From germline, CDR1 is MNHEY and CDR2 SMNVEV (reference sequence). With 5 bases removed from V and 0 bases from J, the gap between germline ends came to 14 bases. The CDR3 DNA reads as TGTGCCAGCAGTCCACAGGTTCTGAGCTCCTACAATGAGCAGTTCTTC. Its translation: CASSPQVLSSYNEQFF.

The chain joins TRBV6-1 to TRBJ1-5; D remains ambiguous. Germline-derived CDR1 and CDR2 are MNHNS and SASEGT. The ends were cut back, 3 bases at V and 2 bases at J, with 8 bases in the middle. The length of the CDR3 is 14 residues. CDR3 nucleotides: TGTGCCAGCAGTGACCGGACGGGCAATCAGCCCCAGCATTTT. Residues: CASSDRTGNQPQHF.